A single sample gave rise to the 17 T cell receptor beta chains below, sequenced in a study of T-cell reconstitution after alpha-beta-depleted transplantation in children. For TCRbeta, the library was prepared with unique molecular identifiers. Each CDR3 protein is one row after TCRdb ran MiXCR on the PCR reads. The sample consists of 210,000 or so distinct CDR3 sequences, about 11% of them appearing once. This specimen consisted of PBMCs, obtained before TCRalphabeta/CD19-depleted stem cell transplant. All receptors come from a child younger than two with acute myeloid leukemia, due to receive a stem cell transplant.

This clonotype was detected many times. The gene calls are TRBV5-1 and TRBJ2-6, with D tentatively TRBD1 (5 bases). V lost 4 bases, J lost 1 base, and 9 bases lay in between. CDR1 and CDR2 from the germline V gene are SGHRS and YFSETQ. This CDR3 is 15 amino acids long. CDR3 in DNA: TGCGCCAGCAGCACCACAGGTTCTGGGGCCAACGTCCTGACTTTC. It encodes CASSTTGSGANVLTF.

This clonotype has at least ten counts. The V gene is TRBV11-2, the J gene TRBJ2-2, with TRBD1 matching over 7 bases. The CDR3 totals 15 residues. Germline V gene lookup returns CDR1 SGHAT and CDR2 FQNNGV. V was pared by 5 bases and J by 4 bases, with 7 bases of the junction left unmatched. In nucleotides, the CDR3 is TGTGCCAGCAGCCAATGGACAGGAGGCACCGGGGAGCTGTTTTTT. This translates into CASSQWTGGTGELFF.

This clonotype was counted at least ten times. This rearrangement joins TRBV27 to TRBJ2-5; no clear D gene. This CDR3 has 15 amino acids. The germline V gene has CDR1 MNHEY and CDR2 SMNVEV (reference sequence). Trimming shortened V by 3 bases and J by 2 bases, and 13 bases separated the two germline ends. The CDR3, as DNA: TGTGCCAGCAGTTTTTCTGGGCTGGCACAAGAGACCCAGTACTTC. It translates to CASSFSGLAQETQYF.

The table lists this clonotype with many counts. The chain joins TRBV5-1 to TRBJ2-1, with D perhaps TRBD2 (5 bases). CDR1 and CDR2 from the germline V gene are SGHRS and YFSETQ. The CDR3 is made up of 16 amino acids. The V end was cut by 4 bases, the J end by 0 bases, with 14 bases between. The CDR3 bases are TGCGCCAGCAGCCCGAGGGCGGTGAGCTCCTACAATGAGCAGTTCTTC. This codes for CASSPRAVSSYNEQFF.

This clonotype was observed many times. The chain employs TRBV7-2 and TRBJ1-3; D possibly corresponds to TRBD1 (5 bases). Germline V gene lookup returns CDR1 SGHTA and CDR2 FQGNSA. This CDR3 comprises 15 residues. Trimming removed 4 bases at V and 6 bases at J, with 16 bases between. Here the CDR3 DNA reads TGTGCCAGCAGCTCCCGGGGCCTTGGGGCAAACACCATATATTTT. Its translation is CASSSRGLGANTIYF.

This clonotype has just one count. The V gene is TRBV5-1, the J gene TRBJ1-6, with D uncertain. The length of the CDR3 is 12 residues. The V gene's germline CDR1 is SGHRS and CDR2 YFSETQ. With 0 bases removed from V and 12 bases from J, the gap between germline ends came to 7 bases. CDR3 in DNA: TGCGCCAGCAGCTTGGAATCTCTACCCCTCCACTTT. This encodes CASSLESLPLHF.

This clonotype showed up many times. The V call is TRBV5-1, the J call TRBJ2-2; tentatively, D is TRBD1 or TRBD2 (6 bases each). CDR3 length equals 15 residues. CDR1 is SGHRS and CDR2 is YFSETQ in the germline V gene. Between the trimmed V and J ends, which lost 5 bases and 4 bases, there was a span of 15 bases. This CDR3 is CASRSVSGATGELFF. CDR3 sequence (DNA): TGCGCCAGCAGATCTGTTTCGGGGGCCACCGGGGAGCTGTTTTTT.

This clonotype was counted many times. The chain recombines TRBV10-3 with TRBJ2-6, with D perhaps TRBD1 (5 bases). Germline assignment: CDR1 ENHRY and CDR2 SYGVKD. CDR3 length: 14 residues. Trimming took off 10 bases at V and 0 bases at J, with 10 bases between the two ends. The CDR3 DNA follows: TGTGCCACTCTCAGGGTCTCTGGGGCCAACGTCCTGACTTTC. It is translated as CATLRVSGANVLTF.

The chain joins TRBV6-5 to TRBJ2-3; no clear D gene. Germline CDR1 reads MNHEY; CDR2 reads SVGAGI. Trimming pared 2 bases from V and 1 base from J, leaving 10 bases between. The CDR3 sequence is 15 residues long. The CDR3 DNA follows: TGTGCCAGCAGTTACGGGTTACGGGGCACAGATACGCAGTATTTT. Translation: CASSYGLRGTDTQYF.

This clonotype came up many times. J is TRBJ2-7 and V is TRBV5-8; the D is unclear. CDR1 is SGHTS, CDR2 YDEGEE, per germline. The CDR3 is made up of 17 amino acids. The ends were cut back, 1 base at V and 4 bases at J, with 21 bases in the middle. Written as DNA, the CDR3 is TGTGCCAGCAGCTTGCCGGGCGGCGGCCGGCTCGCGTACGAGCAGTACTTC. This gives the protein CASSLPGGGRLAYEQYF.

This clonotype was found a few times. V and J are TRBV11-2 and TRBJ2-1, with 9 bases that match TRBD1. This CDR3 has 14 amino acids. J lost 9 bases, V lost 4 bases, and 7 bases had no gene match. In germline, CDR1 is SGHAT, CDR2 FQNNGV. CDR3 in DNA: TGTGCCAGCAGCTCAAACAGGGGGCTGGGTGAGCAGTTCTTC. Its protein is CASSSNRGLGEQFF.

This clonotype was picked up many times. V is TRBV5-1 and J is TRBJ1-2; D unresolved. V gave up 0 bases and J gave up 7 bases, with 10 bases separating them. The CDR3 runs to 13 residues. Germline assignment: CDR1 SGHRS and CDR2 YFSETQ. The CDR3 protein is CASSLDTFPGYTF. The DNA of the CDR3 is TGCGCCAGCAGCTTGGATACATTTCCTGGCTACACCTTC.

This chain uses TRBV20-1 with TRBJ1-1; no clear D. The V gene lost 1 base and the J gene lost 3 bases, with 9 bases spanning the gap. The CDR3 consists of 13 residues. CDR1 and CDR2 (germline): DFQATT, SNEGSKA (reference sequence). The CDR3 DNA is TGCAGTGCTAGAGGTCACGGGGACACTGAAGCTTTCTTT. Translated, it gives CSARGHGDTEAFF.

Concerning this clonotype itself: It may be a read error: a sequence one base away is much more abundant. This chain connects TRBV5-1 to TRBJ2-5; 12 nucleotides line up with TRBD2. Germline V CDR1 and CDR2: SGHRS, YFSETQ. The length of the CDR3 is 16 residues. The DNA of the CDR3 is TGCGCCAGCAGCTTGGGGACTAGCGGGACCCAAGAGACCCAGTCCTTC. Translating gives CASSLGTSGTQETQSF.

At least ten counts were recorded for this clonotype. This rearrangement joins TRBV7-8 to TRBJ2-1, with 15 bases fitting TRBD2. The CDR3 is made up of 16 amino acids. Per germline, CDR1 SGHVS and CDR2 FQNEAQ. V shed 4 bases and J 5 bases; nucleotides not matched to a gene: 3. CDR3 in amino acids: CASSYWTSGRDNEQFF. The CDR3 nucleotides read TGTGCCAGCAGCTACTGGACTAGCGGGAGGGACAATGAGCAGTTCTTC.

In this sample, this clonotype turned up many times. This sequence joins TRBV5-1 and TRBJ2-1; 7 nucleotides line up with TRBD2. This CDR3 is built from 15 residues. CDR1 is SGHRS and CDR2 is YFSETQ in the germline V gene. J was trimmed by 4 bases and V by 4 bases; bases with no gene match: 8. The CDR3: CASSRGAGVYNEQFF. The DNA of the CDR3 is TGCGCCAGCAGCCGAGGGGCGGGAGTATACAATGAGCAGTTCTTC.

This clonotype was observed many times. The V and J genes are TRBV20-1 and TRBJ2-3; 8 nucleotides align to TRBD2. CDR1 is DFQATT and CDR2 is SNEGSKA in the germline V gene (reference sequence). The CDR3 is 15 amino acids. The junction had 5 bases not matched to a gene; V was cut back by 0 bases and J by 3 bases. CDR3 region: CSARDWASGTDTQYF. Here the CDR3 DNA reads TGCAGTGCTAGAGATTGGGCTAGCGGGACAGATACGCAGTATTTT.